The T cell receptor beta chain described here comes from a study of shared clonotypes between healthy human individuals. Assay: immunoSEQ multiplex PCR; the TCRdb copy retains only in-frame clones and omits some. Of millions of clones listed, more than 85% are singletons. This clone is a singleton in its sample. The CDR3 is 18 residues long. In germline, CDR1 is MDHEN, CDR2 SYDVKM. J gave up 5 bases and V 5 bases, and 17 bases lay outside the gene matches. The source material was naive CD4+ T cells from PBMCs. Subset noted: CD45RA+ positively selected. This chain links TRBV28 with TRBJ2-5; 10 bases are a match to TRBD2. The receptor was isolated from a man aged 18 to 35 in good health. Some clones in this sample may be carry-over from other donors' samples. CDR3: CASSNHQREGPLLETQYF. CDR3 nucleotides: TGTGCCAGCAGTAACCACCAGCGGGAGGGCCCTCTACTGGAGACCCAGTACTTC.